A selection of T cell receptor beta chains follows, all from one sample in a study of OX40 agonist ivuxolimab in advanced cancers. Measured with immunoSEQ multiplex PCR; TCRdb has only the in-frame clones, and not every one. The table lists roughly 32,000 clones, roughly 87% of them singletons. The material was CD4+ or CD8+ T cells sorted from blood, obtained in a trial of the OX40 agonist ivuxolimab. All receptors come from an adult with an advanced solid tumor such as melanoma, head and neck, liver or kidney cancer. Both conserved end residues are part of each CDR3.

14	TRBJ2-2	TRBV19	CASSIGGLAGELFF
15	TRBJ2-1	TRBV6-5	CASTALAGSVDEQFF
12	TRBJ2-7	TRBV5-6	CASSLELYEQYF
17	TRBJ1-6	TRBV7-9	CASSPGQPSSYNSPLHF
14	TRBJ2-2	TRBV2	CASSSSGGTGELFF
18	TRBJ1-1	TRBV4-1	CASSLQGTDLFMNTEAFF
14	TRBJ2-1	TRBV7-8	CASSYRRGANEQFF
11	TRBJ2-1	TRBV29-1	CSSPVGVEQFF
18	TRBJ2-2	TRBV10-3	CAISESAATTSNTGELFF
17	TRBJ2-5	TRBV28	CASSPLGLAGGPETQYF
13	TRBJ1-6	TRBV27	CASSLSGQSPLHF
13	TRBJ1-1	TRBV30	CAWRAGLNTEAFF
12	TRBJ2-7	TRBV10-2	CASSAAPDEQYF
12	TRBJ1-1	TRBV30	CAWSADNTEAFF